The clone carrying this TCR beta chain was counted many times. Its matching antigen is unknown. Germline CDR1 is SGHTA and CDR2 is FQGNSA. V was pared by 5 bases and J by 5 bases, with 11 bases of the junction left unmatched. The CDR3 runs 16 residues. This entry belongs to a study of T cell repertoires in cytomegalovirus infection. Study as a whole: Indications of both CMV infection and matching HLA type were provided by public TCR beta signatures. Study results and caveats: HLA-C-restricted, CMV-specific TCR beta clonotypes were dominant ex vivo. Pooled public TCR beta family frequency picked out CMV carriers with the relevant HLA.

From the reads, TCRdb called clonotypes with MiXCR, one entry per CDR3 protein. This sample carries around 440,000 distinct CDR3 sequences, around 10% of them seen once, and the ten largest clones take 10%. This sequence joins TRBV7-2 and TRBJ2-5; 10 bases line up with TRBD2. The sequence derives from a human donor in good health (CMV status not recorded). Some clones in this sample may be carry-over from other donors' samples. The sample was PBMCs. CDR3 bases: TGTGCCAGCAGCAAGCCCAGCGGGGGGGCCTCGGAGACCCAGTACTTC. Translated: CASSKPSGGASETQYF. The variable domain in full, completed from reference TRBV7-2 and TRBJ2-5, reads GAGVSQSPSNKVTEKGKDVELRCDPISGHTALYWYRQSLGQGLEFLIYFQGNSAPDKSGLPSDRFSAERTGGSVSTLTIQRTQQEDSAVYLCASSKPSGGASETQYFGPGTRLLVL.